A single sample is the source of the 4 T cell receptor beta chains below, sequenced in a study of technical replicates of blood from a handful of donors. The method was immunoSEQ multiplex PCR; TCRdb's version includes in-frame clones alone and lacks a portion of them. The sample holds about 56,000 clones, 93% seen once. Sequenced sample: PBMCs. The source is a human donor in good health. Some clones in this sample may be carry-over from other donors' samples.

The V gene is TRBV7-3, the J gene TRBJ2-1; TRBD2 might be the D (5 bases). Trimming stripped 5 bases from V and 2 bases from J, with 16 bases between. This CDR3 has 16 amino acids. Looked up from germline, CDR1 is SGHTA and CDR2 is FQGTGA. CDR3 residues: CASSPEAGSPYNEQFF. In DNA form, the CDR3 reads TGTGCCAGCAGCCCCGAGGCGGGTTCGCCCTACAATGAGCAGTTCTTC.

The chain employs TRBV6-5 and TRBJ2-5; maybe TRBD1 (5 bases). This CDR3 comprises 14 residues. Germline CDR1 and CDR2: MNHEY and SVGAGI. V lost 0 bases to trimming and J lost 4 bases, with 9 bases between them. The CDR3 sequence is CASSYSGQGETQYF. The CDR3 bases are TGTGCCAGCAGTTACTCCGGGCAGGGAGAGACCCAGTACTTC.

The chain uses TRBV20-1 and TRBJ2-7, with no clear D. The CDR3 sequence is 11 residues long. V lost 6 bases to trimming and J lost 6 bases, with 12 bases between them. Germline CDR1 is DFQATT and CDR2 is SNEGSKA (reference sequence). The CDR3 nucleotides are TGCAGTGCCTCGACTTATACCGAGCAGTACTTC. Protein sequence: CSASTYTEQYF.

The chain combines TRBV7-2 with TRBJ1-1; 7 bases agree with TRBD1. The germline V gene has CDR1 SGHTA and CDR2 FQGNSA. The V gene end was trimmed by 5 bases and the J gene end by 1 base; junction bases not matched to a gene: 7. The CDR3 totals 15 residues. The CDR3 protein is CASSLGRDRNTEAFF. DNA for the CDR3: TGTGCCAGCAGCCTCGGCCGGGACAGGAACACTGAAGCTTTCTTT.